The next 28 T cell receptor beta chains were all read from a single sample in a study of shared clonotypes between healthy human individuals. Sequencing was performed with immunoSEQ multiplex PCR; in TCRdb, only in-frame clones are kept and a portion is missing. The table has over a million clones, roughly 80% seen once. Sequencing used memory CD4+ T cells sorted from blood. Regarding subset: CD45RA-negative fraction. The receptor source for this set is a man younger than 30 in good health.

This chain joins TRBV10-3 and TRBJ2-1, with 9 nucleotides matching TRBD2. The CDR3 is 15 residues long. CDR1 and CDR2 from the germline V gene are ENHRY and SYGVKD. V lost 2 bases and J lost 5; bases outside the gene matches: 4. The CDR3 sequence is CAISEAAGGHNEQFF. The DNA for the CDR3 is TGTGCCATCAGTGAGGCAGCGGGGGGCCACAATGAGCAGTTCTTC.

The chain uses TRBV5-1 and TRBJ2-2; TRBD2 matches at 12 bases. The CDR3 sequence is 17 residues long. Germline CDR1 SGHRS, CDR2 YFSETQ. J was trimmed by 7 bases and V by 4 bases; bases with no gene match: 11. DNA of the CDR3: TGCGCCAGCAGCACCCAGCCGCCTAGCGGGAGGGTCGGGGAGCTGTTTTTT. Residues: CASSTQPPSGRVGELFF. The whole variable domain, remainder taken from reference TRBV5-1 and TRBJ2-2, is KAGVTQTPRYLIKTRGQQVTLSCSPISGHRSVSWYQQTPGQGLQFLFEYFSETQRNKGNFPGRFSGRQFSNSRSEMNVSTLELGDSALYLCASSTQPPSGRVGELFFGEGSRLTVL.

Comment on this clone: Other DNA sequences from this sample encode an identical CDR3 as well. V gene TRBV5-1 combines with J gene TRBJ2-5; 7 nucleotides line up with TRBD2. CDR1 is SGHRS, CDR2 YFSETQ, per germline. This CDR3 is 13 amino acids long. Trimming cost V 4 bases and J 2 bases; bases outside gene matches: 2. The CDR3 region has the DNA TGCGCCAGCAGCCCGGGACTACAAGAGACCCAGTACTTC. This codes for CASSPGLQETQYF.

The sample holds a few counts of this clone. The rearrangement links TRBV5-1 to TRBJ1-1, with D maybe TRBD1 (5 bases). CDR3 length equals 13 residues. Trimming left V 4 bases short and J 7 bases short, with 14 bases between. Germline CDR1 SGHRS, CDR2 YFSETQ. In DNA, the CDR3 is TGCGCCAGCAGCCAAGGTGGGGGAGGTGAAGCTTTCTTT. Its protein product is CASSQGGGGEAFF.

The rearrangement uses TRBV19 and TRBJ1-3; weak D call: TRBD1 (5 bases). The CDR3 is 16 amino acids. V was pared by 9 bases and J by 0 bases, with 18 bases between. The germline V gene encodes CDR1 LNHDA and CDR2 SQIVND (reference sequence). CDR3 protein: CASIRDRTYSGNTIYF. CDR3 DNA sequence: TGTGCCAGCATACGGGACCGGACTTACTCTGGAAACACCATATATTTT.

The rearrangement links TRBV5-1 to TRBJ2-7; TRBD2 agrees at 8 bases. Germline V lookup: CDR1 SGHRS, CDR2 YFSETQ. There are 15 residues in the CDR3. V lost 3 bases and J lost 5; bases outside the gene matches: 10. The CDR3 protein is CASSSLSWREDEQYF. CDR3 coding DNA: TGCGCCAGCAGCTCCCTTTCGTGGCGGGAGGACGAGCAGTACTTC.

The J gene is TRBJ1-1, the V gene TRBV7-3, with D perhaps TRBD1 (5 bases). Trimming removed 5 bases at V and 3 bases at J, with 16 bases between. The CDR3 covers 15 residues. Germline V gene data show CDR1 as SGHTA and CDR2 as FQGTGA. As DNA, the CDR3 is TGTGCCAGCAGCGCCCGCGGGGGGACTGACACTGAAGCTTTCTTT. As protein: CASSARGGTDTEAFF.

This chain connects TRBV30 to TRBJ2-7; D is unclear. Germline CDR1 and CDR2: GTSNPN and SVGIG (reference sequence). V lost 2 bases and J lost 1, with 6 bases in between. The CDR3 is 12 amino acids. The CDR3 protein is CAWSPASYEQYF. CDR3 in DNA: TGTGCCTGGAGTCCCGCTTCCTACGAGCAGTACTTC.

CDR3 nucleotides: TGTGCCATCAGCGGGGGTATAAGTGAAAAACTGTTTTTT. This sequence encodes CAISGGISEKLFF. J is TRBJ1-4 and V is TRBV10-3, with a tentative D call TRBD1 (5 bases). V lost 6 bases and J lost 7, with 12 bases in between. The V gene's germline CDR1 is ENHRY and CDR2 SYGVKD. The CDR3 runs 13 residues.

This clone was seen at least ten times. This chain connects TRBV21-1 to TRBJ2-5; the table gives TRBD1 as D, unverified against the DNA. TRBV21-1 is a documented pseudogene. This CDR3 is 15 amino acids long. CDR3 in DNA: TGTGCCAGCAGCAAAGCGCTAAGGGGCGGTGAGACCCAGTACTTC. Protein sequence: CASSKALRGGETQYF.

The CDR3 region is CASSEKQGYYNEQFF. The CDR3 bases are TGTGCCAGCAGTGAAAAACAGGGTTACTACAATGAGCAGTTCTTC. J is TRBJ2-1 and V is TRBV6-1; D may be TRBD1 (6 bases). Germline V gene sequence: CDR1 MNHNS, CDR2 SASEGT. This CDR3 has 15 residues. Trimming left V 2 bases short and J 3 bases short, with 11 bases between.

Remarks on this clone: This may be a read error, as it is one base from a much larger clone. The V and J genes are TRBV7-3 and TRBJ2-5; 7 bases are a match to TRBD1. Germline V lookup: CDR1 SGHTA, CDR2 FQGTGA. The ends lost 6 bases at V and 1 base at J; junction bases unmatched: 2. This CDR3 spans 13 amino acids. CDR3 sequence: CASSQGVQETQYF. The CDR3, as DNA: TGTGCCAGCAGTCAGGGGGTCCAAGAGACCCAGTACTTC.

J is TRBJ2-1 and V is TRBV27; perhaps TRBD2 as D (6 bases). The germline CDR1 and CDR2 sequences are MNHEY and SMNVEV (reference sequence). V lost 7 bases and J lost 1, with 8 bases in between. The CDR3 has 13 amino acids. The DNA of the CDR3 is TGTGCCAGCAAACGGGGGTCCTACAATGAGCAGTTCTTC. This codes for CASKRGSYNEQFF.

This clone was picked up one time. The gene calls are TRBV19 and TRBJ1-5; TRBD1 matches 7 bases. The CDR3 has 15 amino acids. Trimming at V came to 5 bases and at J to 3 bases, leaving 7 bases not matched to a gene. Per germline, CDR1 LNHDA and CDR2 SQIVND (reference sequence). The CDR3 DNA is TGTGCCAGTAGTTCCGCAGGGGGTCTCAATCAGCCCCAGCATTTT. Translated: CASSSAGGLNQPQHF.

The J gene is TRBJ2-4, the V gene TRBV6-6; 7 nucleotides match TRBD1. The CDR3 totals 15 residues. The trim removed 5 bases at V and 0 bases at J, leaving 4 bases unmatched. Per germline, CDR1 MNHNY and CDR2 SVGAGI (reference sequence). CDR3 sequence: CASSKTGVAKNIQYF. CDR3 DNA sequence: TGTGCCAGCAGTAAAACAGGGGTAGCCAAAAACATTCAGTACTTC.

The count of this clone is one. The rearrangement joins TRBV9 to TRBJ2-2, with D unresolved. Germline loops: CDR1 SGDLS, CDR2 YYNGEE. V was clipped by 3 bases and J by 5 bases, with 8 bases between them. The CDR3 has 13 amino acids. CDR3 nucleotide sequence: TGTGCCAGCAGCGGGGTTGGGACCGGGGAGCTGTTTTTT. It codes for CASSGVGTGELFF. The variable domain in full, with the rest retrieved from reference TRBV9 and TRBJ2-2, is DSGVTQTPKHLITATGQRVTLRCSPRSGDLSVYWYQQSLDQGLQFLIQYYNGEERAKGNILERFSAQQFPDLHSELNLSSLELGDSALYFCASSGVGTGELFFGEGSRLTVL.

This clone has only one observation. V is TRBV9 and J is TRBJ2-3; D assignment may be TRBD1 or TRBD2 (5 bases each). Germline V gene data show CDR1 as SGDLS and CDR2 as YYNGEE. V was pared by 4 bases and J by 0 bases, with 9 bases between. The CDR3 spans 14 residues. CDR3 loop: CASSRDPSTDTQYF. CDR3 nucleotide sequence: TGTGCCAGCAGCCGGGACCCAAGCACAGATACGCAGTATTTT.

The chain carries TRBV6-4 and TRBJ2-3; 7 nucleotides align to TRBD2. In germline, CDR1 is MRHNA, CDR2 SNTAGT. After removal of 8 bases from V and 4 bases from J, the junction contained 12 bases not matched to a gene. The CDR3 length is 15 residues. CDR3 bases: TGTGCCAGCCAAGAAATGGCGGGAGTTGCAGATACGCAGTATTTT. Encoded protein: CASQEMAGVADTQYF.

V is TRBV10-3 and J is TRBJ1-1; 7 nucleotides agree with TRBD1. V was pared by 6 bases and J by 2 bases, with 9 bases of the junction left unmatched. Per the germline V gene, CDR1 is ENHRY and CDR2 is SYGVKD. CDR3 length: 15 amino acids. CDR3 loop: CAISPTRDRNTEAFF. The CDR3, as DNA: TGTGCCATCAGCCCAACCCGGGACAGAAACACTGAAGCTTTCTTT.

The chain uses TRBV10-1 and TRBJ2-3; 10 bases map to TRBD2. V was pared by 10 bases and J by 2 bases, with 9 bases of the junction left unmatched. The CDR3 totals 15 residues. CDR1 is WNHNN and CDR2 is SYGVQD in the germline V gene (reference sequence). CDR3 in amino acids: CAIKGLAEFTDTQYF. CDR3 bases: TGCGCCATCAAAGGACTAGCGGAGTTCACAGATACGCAGTATTTT.

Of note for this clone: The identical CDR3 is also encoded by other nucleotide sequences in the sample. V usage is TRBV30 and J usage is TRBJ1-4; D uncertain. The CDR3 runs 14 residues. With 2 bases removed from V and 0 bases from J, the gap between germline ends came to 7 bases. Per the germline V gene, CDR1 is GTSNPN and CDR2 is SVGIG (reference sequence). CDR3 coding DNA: TGTGCCTGGAGTCGCACTGCAACTAATGAAAAACTGTTTTTT. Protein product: CAWSRTATNEKLFF.

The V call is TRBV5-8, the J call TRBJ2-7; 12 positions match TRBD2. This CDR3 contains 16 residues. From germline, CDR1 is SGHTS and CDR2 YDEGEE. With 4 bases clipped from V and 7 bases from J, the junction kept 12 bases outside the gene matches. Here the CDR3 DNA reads TGTGCCAGCAGCAGAGCTCTAGCGGGGGGGCCGCGGGAGCAGTACTTC. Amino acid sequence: CASSRALAGGPREQYF.

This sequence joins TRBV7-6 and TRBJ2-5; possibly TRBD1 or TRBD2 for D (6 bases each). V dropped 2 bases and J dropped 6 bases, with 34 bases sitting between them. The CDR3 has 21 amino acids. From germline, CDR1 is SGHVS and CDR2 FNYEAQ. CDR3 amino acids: CASSLLPPGQIQAGTGKTQYF. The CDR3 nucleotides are TGTGCCAGCAGCTTATTGCCTCCGGGACAAATCCAGGCCGGGACTGGGAAGACCCAGTACTTC. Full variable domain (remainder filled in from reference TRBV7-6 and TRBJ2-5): GAGVSQSPRYKVTKRGQDVALRCDPISGHVSLYWYRQALGQGPEFLTYFNYEAQQDKSGLPNDRFSAERPEGSISTLTIQRTEQRDSAMYRCASSLLPPGQIQAGTGKTQYFGPGTRLLVL.

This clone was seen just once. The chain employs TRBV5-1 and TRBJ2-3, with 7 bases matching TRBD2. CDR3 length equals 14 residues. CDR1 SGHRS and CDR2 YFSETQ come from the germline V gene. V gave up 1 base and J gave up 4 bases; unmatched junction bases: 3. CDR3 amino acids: CASSLREGSDTQYF. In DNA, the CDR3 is TGCGCCAGCAGCTTGAGGGAGGGATCAGATACGCAGTATTTT.

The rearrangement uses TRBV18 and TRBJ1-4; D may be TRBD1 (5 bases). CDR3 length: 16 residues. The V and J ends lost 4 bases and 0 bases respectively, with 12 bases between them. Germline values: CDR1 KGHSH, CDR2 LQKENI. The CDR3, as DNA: TGTGCCAGCTCACGAGGCAGGGTGACAACTAATGAAAAACTGTTTTTT. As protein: CASSRGRVTTNEKLFF.

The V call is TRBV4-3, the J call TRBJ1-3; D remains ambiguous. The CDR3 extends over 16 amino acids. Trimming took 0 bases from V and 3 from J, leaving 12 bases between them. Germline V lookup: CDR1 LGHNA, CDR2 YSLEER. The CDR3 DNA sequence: TGCGCCAGCAGCCAAGACGGCAGTCCGGGTGGAAACACCATATATTTT. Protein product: CASSQDGSPGGNTIYF.

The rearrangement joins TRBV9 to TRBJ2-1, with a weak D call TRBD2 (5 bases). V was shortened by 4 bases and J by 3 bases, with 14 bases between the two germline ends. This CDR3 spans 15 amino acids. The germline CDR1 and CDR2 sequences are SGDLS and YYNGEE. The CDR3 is CASSSGLGFYNEQFF. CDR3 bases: TGTGCCAGCAGCAGCGGACTGGGGTTCTACAATGAGCAGTTCTTC.

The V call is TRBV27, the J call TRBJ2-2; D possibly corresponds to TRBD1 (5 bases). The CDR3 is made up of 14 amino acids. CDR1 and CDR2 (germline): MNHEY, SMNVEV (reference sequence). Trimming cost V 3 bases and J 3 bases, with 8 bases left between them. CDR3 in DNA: TGTGCCAGCAGTTTCCAGGGCCACACCGGGGAGCTGTTTTTT. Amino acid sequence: CASSFQGHTGELFF.